Described below is a single T cell receptor (beta chain) sequence and its context. No antigen is known for it. Adult Caucasians living in Nashville, Tennessee made up all of the donors. The record originates from a study of shared clonotypes between healthy human individuals. The overall study: Donors had three CD4 naive, three CD4 memory, two CD8 naive and one CD8 memory plate apiece.

Study results and limitations: A handful of donors showed sharing of about 4.6% of naive CD4 clonotypes.

The study ran the assay at deep level. Here immunoSEQ multiplex PCR was the method, and the copy in TCRdb shows in-frame clones only, minus some. The sample contains 950,000 to 1,300,000 clones, more than 65% of which appear only once. The clonotype comes from a man in his late teens or twenties in good health. The sample taken for sequencing was memory CD4+ T cells sorted from blood. As for subset: CD45RA-negative fraction.

For the CDR3, the DNA is TGCGCCAGCAGTCGCGGGGGGGCCAACACCGGGGAGCTGTTTTTT. Encoded protein: CASSRGGANTGELFF. The genes are TRBV10-2 and TRBJ2-2; 9 bases fit TRBD2. J gave up 2 bases and V 5 bases, and 3 bases lay outside the gene matches. CDR1 and CDR2 (germline): WSHSY, SAAADI. CDR3 length equals 15 residues.